One sample yielded the 23 T cell receptor beta chains listed below, sequenced in a study of blood T cell repertoires in COVID-19. Measured with immunoSEQ multiplex PCR; TCRdb has only the in-frame clones, and not every one. The data contain under 150,000 clones, 75% to 90% of them singletons. The material sequenced was PBMCs or T cells enriched from blood (not recorded which). The receptors were sampled from a woman in her fifties or sixties who had recovered from COVID-19.

This sequence joins TRBV10-2 and TRBJ2-1; D not resolved. Germline V gives CDR1 WSHSY, CDR2 SAAADI. The ends were cut back, 3 bases at V and 7 bases at J, with 16 bases in the middle. The CDR3 is 15 amino acids. The CDR3 loop is CASSEGFGPQNEQFF. CDR3 coding DNA: TGCGCCAGCAGTGAAGGTTTCGGCCCACAGAATGAGCAGTTCTTC.

This clone was observed a handful of times. This rearrangement joins TRBV6-1 to TRBJ2-7, with TRBD1 identical over 7 bases. CDR1 and CDR2 (germline): MNHNS, SASEGT. The CDR3 sequence is 15 residues long. Trimming cost V 0 bases and J 2 bases; bases outside gene matches: 4. CDR3 sequence: CASSEAGTGAYEQYF. CDR3 bases: TGTGCCAGCAGTGAAGCAGGAACAGGGGCCTACGAGCAGTACTTC.

This clone has a handful of counts. The chain joins TRBV4-1 to TRBJ1-1, with 9 positions matching TRBD1. Germline lookup yields CDR1 MGHRA and CDR2 YSYEKL. This CDR3 spans 15 amino acids. V was clipped by 1 base and J by 4 bases; unmatched bases: 4. This CDR3 is CASSQGDRDVTEAFF. CDR3 nucleotide sequence: TGCGCCAGCAGCCAAGGGGACAGGGATGTCACTGAAGCTTTCTTT.

V is TRBV23-1 and J is TRBJ2-3; 11 bases align to TRBD2. TRBV23-1 falls under the ORF class, with uncertain function. CDR3 length: 16 amino acids. V dropped 0 bases and J dropped 5; count of bases not matched to a gene: 4. CDR3 sequence (DNA): TGCGCCAGCAGTCAATCTAGCGGGGGGGTGGGAGATACGCAGTATTTT. Residues: CASSQSSGGVGDTQYF.

The chain joins TRBV11-2 to TRBJ1-4; TRBD1 aligns across 7 bases. V lost 4 bases and J lost 12; bases outside the gene matches: 5. The CDR3 length is 12 residues. The germline CDR1 and CDR2 sequences are SGHAT and FQNNGV. The CDR3 DNA is TGTGCCAGCAGCTCCAGGGGGAGTGAACTGTTTTTT. This codes for CASSSRGSELFF. The whole variable domain, filled in from reference TRBV11-2 and TRBJ1-4, reads EAGVAQSPRYKIIEKRQSVAFWCNPISGHATLYWYQQILGQGPKLLIQFQNNGVVDDSQLPKDRFSAERLKGVDSTLKIQPAKLEDSAVYLCASSSRGSELFFGSGTQLSVL.

The gene calls are TRBV7-9 and TRBJ1-4; 9 nucleotides line up with TRBD1. V dropped 0 bases and J dropped 6; count of bases not matched to a gene: 2. This CDR3 is built from 15 residues. The germline gives CDR1 SEHNR, CDR2 FQNEAQ (reference sequence). The CDR3 sequence: CASSLAWDRDEKLFF. The DNA of the CDR3 is TGTGCCAGCAGCTTAGCCTGGGACAGGGATGAAAAACTGTTTTTT.

This clone turned up a few times. The chain is built from TRBV5-1 and TRBJ2-7, with D perhaps matching TRBD1 (5 bases). Germline CDR1 and CDR2: SGHRS and YFSETQ. There are 13 residues in the CDR3. Trimming took 2 bases from V and 3 from J, leaving 9 bases between them. The chain's CDR3 is CASSFTRDYEQYF. The CDR3 DNA is TGCGCCAGCAGCTTCACCAGGGACTACGAGCAGTACTTC.

The J gene is TRBJ2-7, the V gene TRBV5-4; 13 bases align to TRBD2. Germline V gives CDR1 SGHNT, CDR2 YYREEE (reference sequence). The CDR3 covers 16 residues. Unmatched junction bases numbered 5, after V lost 3 bases and J lost 2 bases. CDR3 amino acids: CASSWTSGGGTYEQYF. CDR3 nucleotides: TGTGCCAGCAGCTGGACTAGCGGGGGAGGAACCTACGAGCAGTACTTC.

V is TRBV5-1 and J is TRBJ1-2; TRBD1 matches 9 bases. Looked up from germline, CDR1 is SGHRS and CDR2 is YFSETQ. The CDR3 contains 13 residues. V shed 4 bases and J 8 bases; nucleotides not matched to a gene: 6. The CDR3 coding sequence is TGCGCCAGCAGCAGGGGACAGGGTGAGGGCTACACCTTC. It encodes CASSRGQGEGYTF.

This chain joins TRBV3-1 (or the pseudogene TRBV3-2) and TRBJ1-6, with unresolved D. Germline assignment: CDR1 LGHDT and CDR2 YNNKEL (reference sequence). Deletions cut 1 base from V and 9 bases from J, with 13 bases between. The CDR3 has 15 residues. The CDR3 sequence: CASSQVRMEGSPLHF. CDR3 coding DNA: TGTGCCAGCAGCCAAGTCAGGATGGAGGGTTCACCCCTCCACTTT.

The rearrangement uses TRBV5-1 and TRBJ1-4; D possibly corresponds to TRBD1 (6 bases). Trimming removed 5 bases from V and 8 bases from J, with 16 bases in between. The CDR3 contains 14 residues. CDR1 and CDR2 from the germline V gene are SGHRS and YFSETQ. CDR3 loop: CASRPGAGDEKLFF. The CDR3 coding sequence is TGCGCCAGCAGGCCCGGTGCAGGGGACGAAAAACTGTTTTTT.

This chain links TRBV5-8 with TRBJ2-3; 7 nucleotides align to TRBD1. Trimming cost V 3 bases and J 2 bases; bases outside gene matches: 6. The CDR3 spans 15 residues. Germline CDR1 and CDR2: SGHTS and YDEGEE. The CDR3 region is CASSSPGTDTDTQYF. The CDR3 region has the DNA TGTGCCAGCAGCTCACCCGGGACAGACACAGATACGCAGTATTTT.

The rearrangement uses TRBV10-3 and TRBJ1-1; perhaps TRBD1 as D (6 bases). V lost 2 bases and J lost 2, with 15 bases in between. The CDR3 covers 16 residues. The germline CDR1 and CDR2 sequences are ENHRY and SYGVKD. The CDR3 region has the DNA TGTGCCATCAGTGAGCTCCGGCTGGGACAAAACACTGAAGCTTTCTTT. Its protein product is CAISELRLGQNTEAFF.

CDR3 protein: CASSPRDRSYEQYF. CDR3 nucleotide sequence: TGTGCCAGCAGTCCGCGGGACCGATCCTACGAGCAGTACTTC. V is TRBV27 and J is TRBJ2-7, with TRBD2 as a possible D gene (6 bases). The germline V gene encodes CDR1 MNHEY and CDR2 SMNVEV (reference sequence). V lost 5 bases and J lost 1, with 12 bases in between. This CDR3 has 14 amino acids.

The genes are TRBV19 and TRBJ1-5, with 12 bases that match TRBD1. The CDR3 loop spans 16 amino acids. The germline V gene has CDR1 LNHDA and CDR2 SQIVND (reference sequence). Germline trimming cut 4 bases from V and 4 bases from J; bases unmatched to any gene: 5. In DNA, the CDR3 is TGTGCCAGTAGTACCCCGGGACAGGGGGCAAATCAGCCCCAGCATTTT. It is translated as CASSTPGQGANQPQHF.

This clone was detected only a few times. The chain employs TRBV6-6 and TRBJ1-4; D ambiguous. Germline V gives CDR1 MNHNY, CDR2 SVGAGI (reference sequence). The CDR3 totals 12 residues. V lost 3 bases and J 8 bases, leaving 7 bases between the germline ends. The DNA of the CDR3 is TGTGCCAGCAGTTATGGGAGGGAAAAACTGTTTTTT. Translated, it gives CASSYGREKLFF.

This chain joins TRBV3-1 (or the pseudogene TRBV3-2) and TRBJ1-2; TRBD1 might be the D (6 bases). V lost 1 base and J lost 6, with 12 bases in between. Looked up from germline, CDR1 is LGHDT and CDR2 is YNNKEL (reference sequence). The CDR3 loop spans 14 amino acids. In nucleotides, the CDR3 is TGTGCCAGCAGCCAAGTTCAGGGGAGCCATGGCTACACCTTC. The encoded protein is CASSQVQGSHGYTF.

A word on this clone: An end of the junction does not agree with germline; a read error may underlie this. The chain employs TRBV7-7 and TRBJ2-5; D is perhaps TRBD1 (5 bases). Germline V gene lookup returns CDR1 SSHAT and CDR2 FNYEAQ (reference sequence). The CDR3 runs 16 residues. CDR3 region: CASSPNPREFQETQYF. The CDR3 coding sequence is TGTGCTAGCAGCCCAAACCCCAGGGAATTTCAAGAGACCCAGTACTTC.

The V and J genes are TRBV2 and TRBJ1-2; 9 bases map to TRBD1. The CDR3 has 14 residues. CDR1 SNHLY and CDR2 FYNNEI come from the germline V gene. V was pared by 2 bases and J by 7 bases, with 5 bases of the junction left unmatched. CDR3 DNA: TGTGCCAGCAGTGAACGACAGGGGGTTTCTGGCTACACCTTC. Translation gives CASSERQGVSGYTF.

The chain couples TRBV10-1 to TRBJ2-7, with D maybe TRBD1 (6 bases). The CDR3 length is 15 residues. V lost 3 bases, J lost 5 bases, and 17 bases lay in between. The germline V gene has CDR1 WNHNN and CDR2 SYGVQD (reference sequence). The CDR3, as DNA: TGCGCCAGCAGTGACCGGGACACCCATGGCAACGAGCAGTACTTC. This sequence encodes CASSDRDTHGNEQYF.

The V call is TRBV4-1, the J call TRBJ2-1; 7 bases line up with TRBD2. This CDR3 contains 15 residues. The ends lost 0 bases at V and 7 bases at J; junction bases unmatched: 6. Looked up from germline, CDR1 is MGHRA and CDR2 is YSYEKL. CDR3 sequence reads: CASSQEVWEGNEQFF. Here the CDR3 DNA reads TGCGCCAGCAGCCAAGAAGTATGGGAGGGTAATGAGCAGTTCTTC.

The CDR3 here is CASSSPTGSQETQYF. For the CDR3, the DNA is TGTGCCAGCAGCTCCCCGACGGGAAGCCAAGAGACCCAGTACTTC. This chain connects TRBV11-3 to TRBJ2-5; the D gene is possibly TRBD2 (5 bases). V was pared by 4 bases and J by 1 base, with 13 bases between. The CDR3 is 15 residues long. Germline V gene data show CDR1 as SGHNT and CDR2 as YENEEA.

The chain combines TRBV3-1 (or the pseudogene TRBV3-2) with TRBJ1-1, with D perhaps matching TRBD1 (6 bases). Germline loops: CDR1 LGHDT, CDR2 YNNKEL (reference sequence). CDR3 length: 14 amino acids. V was trimmed by 1 base and J by 4 bases, leaving 10 bases between them. The CDR3 DNA sequence: TGTGCCAGCAGCCAAGGAAAAGGGGGCACTGAAGCTTTCTTT. This gives the protein CASSQGKGGTEAFF.